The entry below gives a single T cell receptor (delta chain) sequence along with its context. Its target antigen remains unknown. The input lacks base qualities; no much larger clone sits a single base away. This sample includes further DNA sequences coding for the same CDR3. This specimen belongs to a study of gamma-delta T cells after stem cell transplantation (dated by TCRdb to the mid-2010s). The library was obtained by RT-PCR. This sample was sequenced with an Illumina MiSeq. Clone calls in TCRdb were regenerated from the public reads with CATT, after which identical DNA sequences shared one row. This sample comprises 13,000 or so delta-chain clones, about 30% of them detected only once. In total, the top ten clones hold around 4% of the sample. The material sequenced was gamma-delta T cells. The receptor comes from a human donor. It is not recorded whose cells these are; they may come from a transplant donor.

Read as DNA, the sequence is TGTGCCTCCTTTTATCTGGGTGATACGCTTTACGGGGTCGATAAACTCATCTTT. Translated, this is CASFYLGDTLYGVDKLIF. The chain is assembled from TRDV3 and TRDJ1; the D gene is possibly TRDD3, with 6 bases matching. The CDR3 holds 18 amino acids from the cysteine to the phenylalanine. Kept here is only the CDR3 DNA, which spans 54 bases and is read in frame from base 1. The CDR1 and CDR2 encoded by the germline V gene (reference sequence) are TVYSNPD and GDNSRS. V loses 4 bases of germline sequence and J loses 4 bases, and the interval between the two ends is 31 bases.